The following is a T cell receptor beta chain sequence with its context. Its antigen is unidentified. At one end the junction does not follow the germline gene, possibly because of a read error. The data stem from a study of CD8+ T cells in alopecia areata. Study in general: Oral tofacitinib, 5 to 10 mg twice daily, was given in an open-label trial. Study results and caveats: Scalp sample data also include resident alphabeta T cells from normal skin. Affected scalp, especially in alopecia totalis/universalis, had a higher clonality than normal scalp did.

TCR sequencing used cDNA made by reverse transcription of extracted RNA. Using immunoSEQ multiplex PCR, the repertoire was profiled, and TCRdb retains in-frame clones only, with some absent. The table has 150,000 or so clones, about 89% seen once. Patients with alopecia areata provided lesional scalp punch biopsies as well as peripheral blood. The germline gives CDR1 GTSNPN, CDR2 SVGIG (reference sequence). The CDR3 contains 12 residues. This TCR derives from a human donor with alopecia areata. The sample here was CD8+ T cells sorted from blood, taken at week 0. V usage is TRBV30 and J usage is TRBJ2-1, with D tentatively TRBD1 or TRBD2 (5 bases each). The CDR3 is CAWSRGYDEQFF. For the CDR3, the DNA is TGTGCCTGGAGTCGGGGCTACGATGAGCAGTTCTTC.